This entry lists 11 T cell receptor beta chains sequenced from one sample in a study of siplizumab effects on memory and regulatory T cells. Sequencing was performed with immunoSEQ multiplex PCR; in TCRdb, only in-frame clones are kept and a portion is missing. The sample consists of fewer than 70,000 clones, over 75% of them appearing once. The specimen sequenced was Tregs sorted from blood. The receptors were gathered from a human donor in good health.

This clone has a single count. This chain uses TRBV19 with TRBJ2-1; no reliable D call. Germline V CDR1 and CDR2: LNHDA, SQIVND (reference sequence). V lost 4 bases, J lost 1 base, and 8 bases lay in between. This CDR3 comprises 14 residues. In DNA, the CDR3 is TGTGCCAGTAGTAAGGCACCGTCCTACAATGAGCAGTTCTTC. This gives the protein CASSKAPSYNEQFF.

The chain couples TRBV9 to TRBJ1-2, with a tentative D call TRBD1 (5 bases). CDR1 and CDR2 (germline): SGDLS, YYNGEE. Between the trimmed V and J ends, which lost 0 bases and 4 bases, there was a span of 10 bases. This CDR3 is 14 amino acids long. This CDR3 reads CASSVGDSSYGYTF. The CDR3 DNA reads as TGTGCCAGCAGCGTAGGAGACAGCTCCTATGGCTACACCTTC.

The J gene is TRBJ2-5, the V gene TRBV18, with D possibly being TRBD1 (6 bases). CDR1 KGHSH and CDR2 LQKENI come from the germline V gene. Trimming shortened V by 6 bases and J by 2 bases, and 16 bases separated the two germline ends. The CDR3 covers 15 residues. The CDR3 is CASSPGRDRQETQYF. CDR3 coding DNA: TGTGCCAGCTCCCCAGGCAGAGACAGGCAAGAGACCCAGTACTTC.

This clone was detected once. V and J are TRBV28 and TRBJ2-3; weak D call: TRBD1 (8 bases). V lost 5 bases to trimming and J lost 3 bases, with 12 bases between them. Germline V gives CDR1 MDHEN, CDR2 SYDVKM. The CDR3 is 14 residues long. The CDR3 DNA follows: TGTGCCAGCAGTAAACAGGGGGGGACAGATACGCAGTATTTT. Encoded protein: CASSKQGGTDTQYF.

The chain has TRBV28 and TRBJ1-4, with 8 bases lining up with TRBD1. V dropped 9 bases and J dropped 3; count of bases not matched to a gene: 12. Looked up from germline, CDR1 is MDHEN and CDR2 is SYDVKM. The CDR3 sequence is 16 residues long. Here the CDR3 DNA reads TGTGCCAGTCGGACAGGGCCCGAACTATCTAATGAAAAACTGTTTTTT. As protein: CASRTGPELSNEKLFF.

The CDR3, as DNA: TGTGCCAGCAGCTTCGGTCCGGCCGGCCGGTCTGGAGGAAACACCATATATTTT. It encodes CASSFGPAGRSGGNTIYF. The chain links TRBV7-9 to TRBJ1-3, with unresolved D. CDR3 length: 18 residues. Germline CDR1 is SEHNR and CDR2 is FQNEAQ (reference sequence). Trimming shortened V by 3 bases and J by 4 bases, and 22 bases separated the two germline ends.

The rearrangement links TRBV27 to TRBJ1-2; D is undetermined. The germline CDR1 and CDR2 sequences are MNHEY and SMNVEV (reference sequence). This CDR3 has 16 amino acids. Trimming stripped 6 bases from V and 5 bases from J, with 22 bases between. CDR3 region: CASRGAGSARPYGYTF. Written as DNA, the CDR3 is TGTGCCAGCAGGGGTGCCGGTTCGGCGAGACCTTATGGCTACACCTTC.

The chain employs TRBV6-5 and TRBJ1-1; 9 bases map to TRBD1. Germline loops: CDR1 MNHEY, CDR2 SVGAGI. The CDR3 consists of 16 residues. V gave up 2 bases and J gave up 6 bases; unmatched junction bases: 10. The CDR3 DNA sequence: TGTGCCAGCAGTTACGACAGGGGGTACCTTGAGTCTGAAGCTTTCTTT. Its protein is CASSYDRGYLESEAFF.

The chain combines TRBV5-4 with TRBJ2-2, with D possibly matching TRBD1 (5 bases). The CDR3 is 15 residues long. Per the germline V gene, CDR1 is SGHNT and CDR2 is YYREEE (reference sequence). V lost 1 base and J 6 bases, leaving 13 bases between the germline ends. The CDR3 region is CASSLYRGGAGELFF. The DNA for the CDR3 is TGTGCCAGCAGCTTGTATAGGGGCGGCGCCGGGGAGCTGTTTTTT.

The CDR3 region is CASSIRGSDTQYF. The CDR3 bases are TGTGCCAGTAGTATTCGGGGATCAGATACGCAGTATTTT. The chain recombines TRBV19 with TRBJ2-3, with a weak D call TRBD2 (5 bases). The length of the CDR3 is 13 residues. CDR1 is LNHDA, CDR2 SQIVND, per germline (reference sequence). Trimming shortened V by 3 bases and J by 4 bases, and 8 bases separated the two germline ends.

The chain links TRBV2 to TRBJ2-7, with a possible D match to TRBD2 (6 bases). Germline V gives CDR1 SNHLY, CDR2 FYNNEI. There are 13 residues in the CDR3. The V end lost 8 bases, the J end lost 0 bases, and 11 bases lay between the germline ends. This CDR3 is CASLALSSYEQYF. DNA of the CDR3: TGTGCCAGCCTAGCGTTGAGCTCCTACGAGCAGTACTTC.